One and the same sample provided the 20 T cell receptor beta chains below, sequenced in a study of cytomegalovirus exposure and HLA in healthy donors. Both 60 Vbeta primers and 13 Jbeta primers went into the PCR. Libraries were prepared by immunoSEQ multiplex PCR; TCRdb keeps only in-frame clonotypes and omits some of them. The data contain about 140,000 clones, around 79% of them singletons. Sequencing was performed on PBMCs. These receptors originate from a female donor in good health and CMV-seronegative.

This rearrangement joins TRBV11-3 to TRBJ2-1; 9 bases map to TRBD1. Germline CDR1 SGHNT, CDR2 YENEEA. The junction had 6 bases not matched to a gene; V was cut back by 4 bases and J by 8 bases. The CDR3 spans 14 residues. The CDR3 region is CASSWGQGWDEQFF. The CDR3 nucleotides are TGTGCCAGCAGCTGGGGACAGGGTTGGGATGAGCAGTTCTTC.

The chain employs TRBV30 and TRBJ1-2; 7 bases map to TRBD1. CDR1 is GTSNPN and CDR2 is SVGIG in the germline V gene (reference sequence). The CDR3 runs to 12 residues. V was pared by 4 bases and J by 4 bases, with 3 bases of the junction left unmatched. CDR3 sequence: CAWKGASYGYTF. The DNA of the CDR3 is TGTGCCTGGAAGGGGGCGAGCTATGGCTACACCTTC. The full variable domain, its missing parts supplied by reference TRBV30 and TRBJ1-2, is SQTIHQWPATLVQPVGSPLSLECTVEGTSNPNLYWYRQAAGRGLQLLFYSVGIGQISSEVPQNLSASRPQDRQFILSSKKLLLSDSGFYLCAWKGASYGYTFGSGTRLTVV.

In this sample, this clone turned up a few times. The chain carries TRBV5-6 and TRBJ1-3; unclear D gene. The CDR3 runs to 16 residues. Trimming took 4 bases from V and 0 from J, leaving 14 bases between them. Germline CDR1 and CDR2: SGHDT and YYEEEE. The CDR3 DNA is TGTGCCAGCAGCCGAGGGCCGAACGACTCTGGAAACACCATATATTTT. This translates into CASSRGPNDSGNTIYF.

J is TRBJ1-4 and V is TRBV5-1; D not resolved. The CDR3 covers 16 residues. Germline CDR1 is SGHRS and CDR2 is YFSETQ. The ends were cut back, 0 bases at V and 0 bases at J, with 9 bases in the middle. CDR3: CASSLAYLATNEKLFF. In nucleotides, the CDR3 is TGCGCCAGCAGCTTGGCTTATTTAGCAACTAATGAAAAACTGTTTTTT. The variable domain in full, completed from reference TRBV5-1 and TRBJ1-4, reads KAGVTQTPRYLIKTRGQQVTLSCSPISGHRSVSWYQQTPGQGLQFLFEYFSETQRNKGNFPGRFSGRQFSNSRSEMNVSTLELGDSALYLCASSLAYLATNEKLFFGSGTQLSVL.

Here the CDR3 reads CASNPGQGPYEQYF. In DNA form, the CDR3 reads TGTGCCAGTAACCCGGGACAGGGTCCCTACGAGCAGTACTTC. V and J are TRBV19 and TRBJ2-7; 9 bases map to TRBD1. V shed 7 bases, J shed 2 bases, and the junction held 6 bases outside the gene matches. The CDR3 has 14 amino acids. Germline CDR1 LNHDA, CDR2 SQIVND (reference sequence).

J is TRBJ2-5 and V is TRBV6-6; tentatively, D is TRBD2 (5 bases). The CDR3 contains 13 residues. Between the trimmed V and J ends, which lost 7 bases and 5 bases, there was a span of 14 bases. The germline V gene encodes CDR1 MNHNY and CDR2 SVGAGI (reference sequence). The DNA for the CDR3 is TGTGCCAGCAAACGGGGTGGGTCGGAGACCCAGTACTTC. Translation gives CASKRGGSETQYF.

The CDR3 DNA is TGTGCCAGCAGTGAACCCCTTACAGATACGCAGTATTTT. This translates into CASSEPLTDTQYF. V usage is TRBV25-1 and J usage is TRBJ2-3, with D unresolved. The CDR3 runs to 13 residues. Trimming cost V 2 bases and J 3 bases, with 6 bases left between them. Germline V gene lookup returns CDR1 MGHDK and CDR2 SYGVNS.

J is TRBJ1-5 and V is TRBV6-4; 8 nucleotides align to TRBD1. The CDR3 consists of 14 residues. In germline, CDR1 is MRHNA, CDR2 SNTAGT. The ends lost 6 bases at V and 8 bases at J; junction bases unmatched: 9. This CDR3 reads CASRVRDRREPQHF. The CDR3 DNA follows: TGTGCCAGCAGAGTCCGGGACAGGAGGGAGCCCCAGCATTTT.

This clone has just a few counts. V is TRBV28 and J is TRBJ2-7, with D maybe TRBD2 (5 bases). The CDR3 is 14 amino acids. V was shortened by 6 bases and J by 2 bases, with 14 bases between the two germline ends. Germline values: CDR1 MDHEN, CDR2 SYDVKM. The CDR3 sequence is CASSLAGIPYEQYF. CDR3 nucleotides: TGTGCCAGCAGCCTCGCGGGTATACCCTACGAGCAGTACTTC.

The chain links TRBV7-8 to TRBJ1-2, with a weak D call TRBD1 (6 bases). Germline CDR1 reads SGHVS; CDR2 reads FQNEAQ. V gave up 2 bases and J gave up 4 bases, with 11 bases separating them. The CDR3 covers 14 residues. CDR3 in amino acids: CASSLMAGAYGYTF. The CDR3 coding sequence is TGTGCCAGCAGCTTAATGGCGGGGGCCTATGGCTACACCTTC.

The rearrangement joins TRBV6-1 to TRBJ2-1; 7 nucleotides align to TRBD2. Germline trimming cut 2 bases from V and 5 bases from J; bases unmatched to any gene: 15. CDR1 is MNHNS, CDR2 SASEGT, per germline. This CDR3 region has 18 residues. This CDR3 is CASSENPAVAGANNEQFF. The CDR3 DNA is TGTGCCAGCAGTGAAAACCCTGCCGTAGCGGGTGCAAACAATGAGCAGTTCTTC.

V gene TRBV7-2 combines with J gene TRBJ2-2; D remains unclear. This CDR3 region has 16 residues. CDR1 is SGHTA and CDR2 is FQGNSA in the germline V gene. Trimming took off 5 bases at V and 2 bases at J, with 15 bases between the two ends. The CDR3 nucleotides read TGTGCCAGCAGCCTCCCCGAGAAGCTTAACACCGGGGAGCTGTTTTTT. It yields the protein CASSLPEKLNTGELFF. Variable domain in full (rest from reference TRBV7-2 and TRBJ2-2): GAGVSQSPSNKVTEKGKDVELRCDPISGHTALYWYRQSLGQGLEFLIYFQGNSAPDKSGLPSDRFSAERTGGSVSTLTIQRTQQEDSAVYLCASSLPEKLNTGELFFGEGSRLTVL.

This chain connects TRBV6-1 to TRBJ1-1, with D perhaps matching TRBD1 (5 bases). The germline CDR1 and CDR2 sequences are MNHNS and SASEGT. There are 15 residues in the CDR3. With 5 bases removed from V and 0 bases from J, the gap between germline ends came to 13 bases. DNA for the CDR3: TGTGCCAGCAGTCCAGGGAAAGGGGTGAACACTGAAGCTTTCTTT. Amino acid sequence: CASSPGKGVNTEAFF.

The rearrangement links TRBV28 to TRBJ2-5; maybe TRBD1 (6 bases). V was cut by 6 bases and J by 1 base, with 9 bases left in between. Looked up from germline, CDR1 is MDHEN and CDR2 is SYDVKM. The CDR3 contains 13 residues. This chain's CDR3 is CASRRGGQETQYF. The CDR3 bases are TGTGCCAGCAGAAGAGGGGGCCAAGAGACCCAGTACTTC.

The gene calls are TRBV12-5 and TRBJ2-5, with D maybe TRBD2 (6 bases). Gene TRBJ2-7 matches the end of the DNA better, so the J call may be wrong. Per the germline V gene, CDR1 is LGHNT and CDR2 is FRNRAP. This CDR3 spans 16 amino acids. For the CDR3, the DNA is TGTGCTAGTGGCACGCGGTCCGGCGGGGTTACCTACGAGCAGTACTTC. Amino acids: CASGTRSGGVTYEQYF.

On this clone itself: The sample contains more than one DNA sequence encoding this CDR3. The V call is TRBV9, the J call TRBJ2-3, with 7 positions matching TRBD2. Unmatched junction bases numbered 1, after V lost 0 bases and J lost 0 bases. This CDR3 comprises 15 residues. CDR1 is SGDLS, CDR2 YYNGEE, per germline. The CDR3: CASSVGRGSTDTQYF. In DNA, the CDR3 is TGTGCCAGCAGCGTAGGGCGGGGGAGCACAGATACGCAGTATTTT. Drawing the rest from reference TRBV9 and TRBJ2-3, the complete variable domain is DSGVTQTPKHLITATGQRVTLRCSPRSGDLSVYWYQQSLDQGLQFLIQYYNGEERAKGNILERFSAQQFPDLHSELNLSSLELGDSALYFCASSVGRGSTDTQYFGPGTRLTVL.

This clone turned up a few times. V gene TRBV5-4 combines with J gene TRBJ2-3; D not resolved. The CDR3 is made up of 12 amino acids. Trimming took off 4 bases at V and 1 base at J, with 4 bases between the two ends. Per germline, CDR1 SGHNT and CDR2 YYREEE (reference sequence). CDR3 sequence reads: CASSLRTDTQYF. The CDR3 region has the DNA TGTGCCAGCAGCCTCCGCACAGATACGCAGTATTTT.

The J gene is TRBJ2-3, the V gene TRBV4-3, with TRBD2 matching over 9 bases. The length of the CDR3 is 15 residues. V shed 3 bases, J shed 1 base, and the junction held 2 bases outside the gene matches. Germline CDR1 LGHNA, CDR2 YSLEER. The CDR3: CASSQSSGGTDTQYF. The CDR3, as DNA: TGCGCCAGCAGCCAGTCTAGCGGGGGCACAGATACGCAGTATTTT.

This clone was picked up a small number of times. This CDR3 is CASGRQVGNTGELFF. The CDR3 DNA reads as TGTGCCAGCGGTAGACAGGTTGGGAACACCGGGGAGCTGTTTTTT. This sequence joins TRBV27 and TRBJ2-2; a weak D match, TRBD1 (6 bases). The V gene's germline CDR1 is MNHEY and CDR2 SMNVEV (reference sequence). The V end lost 8 bases, the J end lost 1 base, and 14 bases lay between the germline ends. This CDR3 comprises 15 residues.

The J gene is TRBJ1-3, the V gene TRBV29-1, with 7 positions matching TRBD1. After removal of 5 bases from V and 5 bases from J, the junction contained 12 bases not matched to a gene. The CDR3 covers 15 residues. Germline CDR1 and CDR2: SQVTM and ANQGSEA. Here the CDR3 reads CSVSVTGARRNTIYF. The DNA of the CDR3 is TGCAGCGTTTCAGTTACAGGGGCCCGACGAAACACCATATATTTT.